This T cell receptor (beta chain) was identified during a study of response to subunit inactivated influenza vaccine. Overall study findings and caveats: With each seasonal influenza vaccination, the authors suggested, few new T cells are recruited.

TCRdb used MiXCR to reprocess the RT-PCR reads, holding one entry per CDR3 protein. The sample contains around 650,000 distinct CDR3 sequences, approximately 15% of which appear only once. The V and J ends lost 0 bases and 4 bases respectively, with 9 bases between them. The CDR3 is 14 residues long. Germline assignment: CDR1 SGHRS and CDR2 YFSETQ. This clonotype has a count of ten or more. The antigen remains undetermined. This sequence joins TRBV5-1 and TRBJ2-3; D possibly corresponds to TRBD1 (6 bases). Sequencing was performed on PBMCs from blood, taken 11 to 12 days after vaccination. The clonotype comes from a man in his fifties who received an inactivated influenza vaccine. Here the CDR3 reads CASSLGGRPDTQYF. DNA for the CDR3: TGCGCCAGCAGCTTGGGGGGGCGCCCAGATACGCAGTATTTT.